These 15 T cell receptor beta chains share one sample of origin, sequenced in a study of blood T cells in healthy people across ages. A second PCR of 7 to 11 cycles used a sample-barcoded 5' primer and a J-beta primer mix. TCRdb reanalysed the 5' RACE reads using MiXCR and keeps one entry per CDR3 protein. The table has 1.5 million to 2 million distinct CDR3 sequences, about 28% seen once. The material sequenced was blood. The receptors were gathered from a woman in her twenties or thirties in good health.

This clonotype was counted only a few times. V usage is TRBV6-1 and J usage is TRBJ2-3, with TRBD2 identical over 12 bases. Germline-derived CDR1 and CDR2 are MNHNS and SASEGT. Unmatched junction bases numbered 5, after V lost 3 bases and J lost 1 base. The CDR3 has 17 residues. DNA for the CDR3: TGTGCCAGCAGTGACCTAGCGGGGGGGACGCGCACAGATACGCAGTATTTT. This sequence encodes CASSDLAGGTRTDTQYF.

This clonotype was picked up a small number of times. This chain joins TRBV11-2 and TRBJ2-2; tentative D call: TRBD2 (5 bases). The CDR3 has 14 amino acids. Trimming took 0 bases from V and 6 from J, leaving 8 bases between them. The V gene's germline CDR1 is SGHAT and CDR2 FQNNGV. CDR3 amino acids: CASSLEPGSGELFF. The CDR3, as DNA: TGTGCCAGCAGCTTAGAGCCGGGATCCGGGGAGCTGTTTTTT.

This clonotype was counted between two and nine times. The genes are TRBV7-2 and TRBJ2-5; maybe TRBD1 (6 bases). The DNA end is a closer match to TRBJ2-7, so the J assignment may be wrong. The CDR3 is made up of 13 amino acids. Germline lookup yields CDR1 SGHTA and CDR2 FQGNSA. DNA of the CDR3: TGTGCCAGCAGCGTTCGCCGGGACACCGAGCAGTACTTC. It is translated as CASSVRRDTEQYF.

The rearrangement uses TRBV29-1 and TRBJ2-1; D is unresolved. Trimming removed 4 bases from V and 0 bases from J, with 7 bases in between. Germline-derived CDR1 and CDR2 are SQVTM and ANQGSEA. CDR3 length equals 13 residues. CDR3 in amino acids: CSVARSSYNEQFF. The CDR3 DNA reads TGCAGCGTTGCCAGGAGCTCCTACAATGAGCAGTTCTTC.

This clonotype turned up a few times. The V call is TRBV4-1, the J call TRBJ1-1, with 7 bases fitting TRBD1. The trim removed 5 bases at V and 1 base at J, leaving 4 bases unmatched. The CDR3 is 14 residues long. Germline lookup yields CDR1 MGHRA and CDR2 YSYEKL. This CDR3 is CASSNRQGNTEAFF. CDR3 nucleotide sequence: TGCGCCAGCAGCAACCGACAGGGGAACACTGAAGCTTTCTTT.

This clonotype was counted ten times or more. The genes are TRBV10-3 and TRBJ2-5; 8 bases are shared with TRBD2. The CDR3 extends over 13 amino acids. J was trimmed by 2 bases and V by 8 bases; bases with no gene match: 4. In germline, CDR1 is ENHRY, CDR2 SYGVKD. Here the CDR3 DNA reads TGTGCCATCGGAGTAGCGGGACAAGAGACCCAGTACTTC. Residues: CAIGVAGQETQYF.

This clonotype was seen repeatedly, ten times or more. This chain uses TRBV6-6 with TRBJ1-5; D call uncertain. Germline V gene sequence: CDR1 MNHNY, CDR2 SVGAGI (reference sequence). V was shortened by 0 bases and J by 6 bases, with 3 bases between the two germline ends. The CDR3 sequence is 12 residues long. CDR3 in amino acids: CASSYSSQPQHF. For the CDR3, the DNA is TGTGCCAGCAGTTACTCGTCTCAGCCCCAGCATTTT.

This clonotype was seen repeatedly, ten times or more. The chain has TRBV20-1 and TRBJ2-1; no reliable D call. CDR1 is DFQATT, CDR2 SNEGSKA, per germline (reference sequence). V was trimmed by 0 bases and J by 11 bases, leaving 11 bases between them. The CDR3 sequence is 12 residues long. The CDR3, as DNA: TGCAGTGCTAGAGATCTTGAGACACAGCAGTTCTTC. Translated: CSARDLETQQFF.

This clonotype was picked up many times. This chain links TRBV29-1 with TRBJ2-1, with D perhaps given as TRBD1 or TRBD2 (5 bases each). CDR3 length: 13 residues. Per the germline V gene, CDR1 is SQVTM and CDR2 is ANQGSEA. Trimming removed 8 bases at V and 9 bases at J, with 20 bases between. The DNA for the CDR3 is TGCAGCTCACCGGGACGGGGAAGACTTGAGCAGTTCTTC. Protein: CSSPGRGRLEQFF.

The CDR3 region is CASRPGTVATDTQYF. The CDR3 DNA is TGTGCCAGCAGACCCGGGACAGTCGCCACAGATACGCAGTATTTT. The chain carries TRBV28 and TRBJ2-3, with 7 bases aligning to TRBD1. In germline, CDR1 is MDHEN, CDR2 SYDVKM. Trimming took 6 bases from V and 2 from J; bases not matched to a gene: 8. The CDR3 covers 15 residues.

This clonotype has just a few counts. V gene TRBV5-1 combines with J gene TRBJ2-1, with D maybe TRBD2 (6 bases). The germline V gene encodes CDR1 SGHRS and CDR2 YFSETQ. This CDR3 has 13 residues. The V end lost 3 bases, the J end lost 5 bases, and 9 bases lay between the germline ends. The CDR3: CASSWRGNNEQFF. CDR3 nucleotide sequence: TGCGCCAGCAGCTGGCGGGGAAACAATGAGCAGTTCTTC.

This chain links TRBV25-1 with TRBJ1-2, with TRBD1 identical over 10 bases. J was trimmed by 4 bases and V by 2 bases; bases with no gene match: 4. CDR1 is MGHDK and CDR2 is SYGVNS in the germline V gene. The CDR3 contains 15 residues. The CDR3 protein is CASSEKGQGFYGYTF. The CDR3 DNA reads TGTGCCAGCAGTGAAAAGGGACAGGGGTTCTATGGCTACACCTTC.

The CDR3 bases are TGTGCCAGCAGGAGGGGTCATGGCTACACCTTC. Translation: CASRRGHGYTF. This chain connects TRBV28 to TRBJ1-2; a possible D gene is TRBD1 (5 bases). This CDR3 comprises 11 residues. Per germline, CDR1 MDHEN and CDR2 SYDVKM. Trimming pared 6 bases from V and 6 bases from J, leaving 8 bases between.

The rearrangement uses TRBV7-9 and TRBJ1-1; D remains unclear. Germline V gene lookup returns CDR1 SEHNR and CDR2 FQNEAQ (reference sequence). Trimming left V 6 bases short and J 1 base short, with 6 bases between. This CDR3 is built from 12 residues. CDR3 sequence reads: CASRSENTEAFF. CDR3 sequence (DNA): TGTGCCAGCAGATCCGAGAACACTGAAGCTTTCTTT.

This clonotype was recorded at least ten times. The rearrangement uses TRBV4-1 and TRBJ2-5, with a tentative D call TRBD1 (6 bases). The CDR3 sequence is 16 residues long. V lost 6 bases, J lost 4 bases, and 21 bases lay in between. Germline assignment: CDR1 MGHRA and CDR2 YSYEKL. Here the CDR3 DNA reads TGCGCCAGCAGTCGTGGATCATCAGGGGAGAGAGAGACCCAGTACTTC. Its translation is CASSRGSSGERETQYF.